This section outlines one TCR beta chain sequence together with its context. Its cognate antigen is unknown. TCRdb's table, derived via immunoSEQ multiplex PCR, lists solely in-frame clones and lacks some. The sample yields approximately 170,000 clones, 80% to 90% seen once. This CDR3 contains 17 residues. Germline CDR1 LGHNT, CDR2 FRNRAP. Losses at the gene ends were 4 bases for V and 2 bases for J; bases not matched to a gene: 12. The record originates from a study of T cell responses to AZD1222 COVID-19 vaccine. Whole-study results and caveats: Breadth and depth of Spike-specific TCRs rose after two AZD1222 doses.

The source is an adult in good health. This sample comprised peripheral blood, obtained on day 0 of AZD1222 vaccination. The chain links TRBV12-5 to TRBJ2-3, with 7 bases matching TRBD2. The CDR3 reads CASGSPSRGGNTDTQYF. CDR3 DNA sequence: TGTGCTAGTGGTTCCCCAAGTCGCGGGGGTAACACAGATACGCAGTATTTT.